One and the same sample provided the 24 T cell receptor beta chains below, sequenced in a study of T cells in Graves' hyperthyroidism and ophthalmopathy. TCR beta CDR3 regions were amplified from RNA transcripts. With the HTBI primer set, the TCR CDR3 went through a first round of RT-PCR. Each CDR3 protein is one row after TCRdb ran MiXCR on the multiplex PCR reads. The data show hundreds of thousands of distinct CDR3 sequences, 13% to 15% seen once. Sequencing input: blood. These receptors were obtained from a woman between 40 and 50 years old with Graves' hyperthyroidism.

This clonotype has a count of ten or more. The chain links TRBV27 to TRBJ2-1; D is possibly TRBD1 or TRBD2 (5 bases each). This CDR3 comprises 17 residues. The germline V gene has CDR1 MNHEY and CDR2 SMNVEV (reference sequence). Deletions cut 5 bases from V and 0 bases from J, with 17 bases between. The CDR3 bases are TGTGCCAGCAGTAGGGACCGGCTCGGAGTCTCCTACAATGAGCAGTTCTTC. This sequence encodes CASSRDRLGVSYNEQFF.

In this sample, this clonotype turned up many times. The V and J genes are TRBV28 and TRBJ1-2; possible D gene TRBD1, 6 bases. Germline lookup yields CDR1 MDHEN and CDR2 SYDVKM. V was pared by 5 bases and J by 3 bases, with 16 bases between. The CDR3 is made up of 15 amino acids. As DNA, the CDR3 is TGTGCCAGCAGTCCCCTCCGCAGGGGCGACTATGGCTACACCTTC. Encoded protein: CASSPLRRGDYGYTF.

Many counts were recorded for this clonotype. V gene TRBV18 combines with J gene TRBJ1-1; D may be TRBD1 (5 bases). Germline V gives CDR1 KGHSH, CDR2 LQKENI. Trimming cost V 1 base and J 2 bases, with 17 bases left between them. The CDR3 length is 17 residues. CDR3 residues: CASSPLSRGGSNTEAFF. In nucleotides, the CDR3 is TGTGCCAGCTCACCACTCAGTAGGGGAGGTTCAAACACTGAAGCTTTCTTT.

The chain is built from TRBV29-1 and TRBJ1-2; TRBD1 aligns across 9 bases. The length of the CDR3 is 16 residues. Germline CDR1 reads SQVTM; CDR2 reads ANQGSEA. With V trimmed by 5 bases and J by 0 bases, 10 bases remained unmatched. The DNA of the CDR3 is TGCAGCGTTCGGGGGACAGGGAACCCTTCTAACTATGGCTACACCTTC. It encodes CSVRGTGNPSNYGYTF.

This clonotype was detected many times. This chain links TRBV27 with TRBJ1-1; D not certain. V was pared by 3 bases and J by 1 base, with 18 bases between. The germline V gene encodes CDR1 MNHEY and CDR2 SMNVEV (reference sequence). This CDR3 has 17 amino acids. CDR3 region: CASSLGPLRLGNTEAFF. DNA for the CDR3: TGTGCCAGCAGTTTGGGTCCCCTGAGGCTAGGGAACACTGAAGCTTTCTTT.

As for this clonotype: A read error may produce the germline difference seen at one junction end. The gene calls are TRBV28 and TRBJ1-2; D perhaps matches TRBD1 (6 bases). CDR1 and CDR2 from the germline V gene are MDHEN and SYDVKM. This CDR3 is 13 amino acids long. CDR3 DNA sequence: TGTGCCAGCAGTTCAAGGGGGGCCTATGGCTGCACCTTC. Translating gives CASSSRGAYGCTF.

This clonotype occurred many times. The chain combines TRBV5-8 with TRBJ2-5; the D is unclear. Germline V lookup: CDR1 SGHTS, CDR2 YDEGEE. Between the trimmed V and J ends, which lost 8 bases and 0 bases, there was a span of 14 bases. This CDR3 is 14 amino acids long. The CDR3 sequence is CARDEGLYQETQYF. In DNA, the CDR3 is TGTGCCAGGGATGAAGGGCTGTACCAAGAGACCCAGTACTTC.

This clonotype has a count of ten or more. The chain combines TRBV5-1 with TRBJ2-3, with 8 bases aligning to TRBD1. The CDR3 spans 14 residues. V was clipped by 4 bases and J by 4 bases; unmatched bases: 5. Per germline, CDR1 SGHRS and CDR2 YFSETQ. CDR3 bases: TGCGCCAGCAGCGAACCAGGGGGCGCAGATACGCAGTATTTT. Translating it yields CASSEPGGADTQYF.

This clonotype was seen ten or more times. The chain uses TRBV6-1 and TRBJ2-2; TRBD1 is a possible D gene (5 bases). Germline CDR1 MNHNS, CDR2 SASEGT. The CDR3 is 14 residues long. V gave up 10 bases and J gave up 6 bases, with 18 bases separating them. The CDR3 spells CATIGLWGAGELFF. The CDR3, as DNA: TGTGCCACCATAGGGTTGTGGGGCGCCGGGGAGCTGTTTTTT.

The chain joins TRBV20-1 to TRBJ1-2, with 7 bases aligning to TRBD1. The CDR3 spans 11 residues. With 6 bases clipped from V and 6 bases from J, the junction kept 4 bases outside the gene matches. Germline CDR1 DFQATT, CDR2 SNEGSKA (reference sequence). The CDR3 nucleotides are TGCAGTGCCACCGGGACAGATGGCTACACCTTC. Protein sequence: CSATGTDGYTF.

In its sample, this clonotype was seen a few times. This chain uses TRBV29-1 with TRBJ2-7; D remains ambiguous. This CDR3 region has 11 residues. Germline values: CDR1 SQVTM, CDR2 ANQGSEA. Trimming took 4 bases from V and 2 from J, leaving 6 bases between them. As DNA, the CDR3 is TGCAGCGTTGCACAGCCCTACGAGCAGTACTTC. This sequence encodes CSVAQPYEQYF.

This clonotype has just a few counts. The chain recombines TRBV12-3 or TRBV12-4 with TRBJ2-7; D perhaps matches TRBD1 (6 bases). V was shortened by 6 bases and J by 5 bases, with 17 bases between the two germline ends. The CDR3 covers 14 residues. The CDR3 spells CASSRDQEGDEQYF. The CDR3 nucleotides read TGTGCCAGCAGCCGGGACCAAGAGGGGGACGAGCAGTACTTC.

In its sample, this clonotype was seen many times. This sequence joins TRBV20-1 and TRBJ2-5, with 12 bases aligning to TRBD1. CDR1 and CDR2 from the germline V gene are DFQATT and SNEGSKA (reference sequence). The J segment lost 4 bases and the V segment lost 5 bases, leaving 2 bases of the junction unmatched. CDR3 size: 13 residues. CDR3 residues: CSAGDRGLETQYF. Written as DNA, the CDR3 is TGCAGTGCTGGGGACAGGGGGCTAGAGACCCAGTACTTC.

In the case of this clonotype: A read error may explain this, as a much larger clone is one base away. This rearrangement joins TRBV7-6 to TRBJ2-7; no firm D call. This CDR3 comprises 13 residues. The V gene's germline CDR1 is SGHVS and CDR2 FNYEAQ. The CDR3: CASSLGTFDERYF. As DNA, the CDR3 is TGTGCCAGCAGCTTAGGCACTTTCGACGAGCGGTACTTC.

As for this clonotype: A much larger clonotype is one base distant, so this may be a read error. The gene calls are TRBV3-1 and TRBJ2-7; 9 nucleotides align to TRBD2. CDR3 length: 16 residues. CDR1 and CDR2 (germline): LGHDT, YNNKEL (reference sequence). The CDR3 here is CVSSPWSSGSSYEQYF. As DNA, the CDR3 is TGTGTCAGCAGCCCCTGGAGTAGCGGGAGCTCCTACGAGCAGTACTTC.

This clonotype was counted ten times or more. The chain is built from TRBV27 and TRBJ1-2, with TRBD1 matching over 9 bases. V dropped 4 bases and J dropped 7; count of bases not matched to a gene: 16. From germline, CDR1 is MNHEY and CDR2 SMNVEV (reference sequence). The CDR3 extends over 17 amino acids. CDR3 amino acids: CASSSSGTGRLSGGYTF. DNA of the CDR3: TGTGCCAGCAGTTCCTCCGGGACAGGGAGACTGAGCGGTGGCTACACCTTC.

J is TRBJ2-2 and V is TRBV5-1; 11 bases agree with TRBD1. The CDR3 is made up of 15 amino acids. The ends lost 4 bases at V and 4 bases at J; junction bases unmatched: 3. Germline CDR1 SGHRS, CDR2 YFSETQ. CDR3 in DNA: TGCGCCAGCAGCGCGGGACAGGGGGGCACCGGGGAGCTGTTTTTT. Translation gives CASSAGQGGTGELFF.

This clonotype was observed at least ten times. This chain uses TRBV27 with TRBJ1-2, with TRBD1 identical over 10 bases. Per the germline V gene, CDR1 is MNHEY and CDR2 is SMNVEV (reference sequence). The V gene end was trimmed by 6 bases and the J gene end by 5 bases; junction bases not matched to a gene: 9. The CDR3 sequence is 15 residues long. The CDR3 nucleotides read TGTGCCAGCAGCCCCGAGGCGGACAGGGGGTATGGCTACACCTTC. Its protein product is CASSPEADRGYGYTF.

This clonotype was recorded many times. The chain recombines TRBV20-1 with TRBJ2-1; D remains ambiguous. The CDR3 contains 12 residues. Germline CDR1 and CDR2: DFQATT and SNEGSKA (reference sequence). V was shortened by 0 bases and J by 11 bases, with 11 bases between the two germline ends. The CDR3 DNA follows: TGCAGTGCTAGAGATCTAGAAGAAAAGCAGTTCTTC. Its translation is CSARDLEEKQFF.

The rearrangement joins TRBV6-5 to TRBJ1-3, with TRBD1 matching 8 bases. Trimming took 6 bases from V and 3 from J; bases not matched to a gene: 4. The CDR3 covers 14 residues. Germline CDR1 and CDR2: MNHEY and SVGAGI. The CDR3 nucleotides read TGTGCCAGCAGGAGACAGGGGAATGGAAACACCATATATTTT. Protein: CASRRQGNGNTIYF.

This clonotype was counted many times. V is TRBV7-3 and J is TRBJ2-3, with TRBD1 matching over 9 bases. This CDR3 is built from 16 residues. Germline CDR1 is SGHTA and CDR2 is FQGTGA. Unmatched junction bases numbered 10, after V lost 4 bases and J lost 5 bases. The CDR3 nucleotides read TGTGCCAGCAGCTCACAGGGGGCCCTATCTGGAGATACGCAGTATTTT. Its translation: CASSSQGALSGDTQYF.

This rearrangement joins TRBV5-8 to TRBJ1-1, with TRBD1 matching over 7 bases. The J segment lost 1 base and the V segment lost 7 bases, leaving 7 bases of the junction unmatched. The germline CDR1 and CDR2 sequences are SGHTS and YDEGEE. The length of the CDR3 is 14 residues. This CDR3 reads CASVPRDRNTEAFF. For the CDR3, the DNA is TGTGCCAGCGTCCCCCGGGACAGGAACACTGAAGCTTTCTTT.

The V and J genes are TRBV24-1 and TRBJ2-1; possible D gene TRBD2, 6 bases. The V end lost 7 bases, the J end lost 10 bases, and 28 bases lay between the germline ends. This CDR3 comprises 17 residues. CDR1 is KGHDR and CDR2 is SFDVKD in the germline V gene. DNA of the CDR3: TGTGCCACCAGCCGGGGTAGCGGAGGACCCTCTAGAAGAGAGCAGTTCTTC. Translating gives CATSRGSGGPSRREQFF.

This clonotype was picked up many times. CDR3 residues: CASSPEGPGNEQFF. The CDR3 bases are TGTGCCAGCAGTCCAGAGGGGCCGGGCAATGAGCAGTTCTTC. The V and J genes are TRBV11-3 and TRBJ2-1; D is possibly TRBD1 or TRBD2 (5 bases each). Trimming removed 6 bases at V and 6 bases at J, with 15 bases between. The CDR3 has 14 residues. From germline, CDR1 is SGHNT and CDR2 YENEEA.